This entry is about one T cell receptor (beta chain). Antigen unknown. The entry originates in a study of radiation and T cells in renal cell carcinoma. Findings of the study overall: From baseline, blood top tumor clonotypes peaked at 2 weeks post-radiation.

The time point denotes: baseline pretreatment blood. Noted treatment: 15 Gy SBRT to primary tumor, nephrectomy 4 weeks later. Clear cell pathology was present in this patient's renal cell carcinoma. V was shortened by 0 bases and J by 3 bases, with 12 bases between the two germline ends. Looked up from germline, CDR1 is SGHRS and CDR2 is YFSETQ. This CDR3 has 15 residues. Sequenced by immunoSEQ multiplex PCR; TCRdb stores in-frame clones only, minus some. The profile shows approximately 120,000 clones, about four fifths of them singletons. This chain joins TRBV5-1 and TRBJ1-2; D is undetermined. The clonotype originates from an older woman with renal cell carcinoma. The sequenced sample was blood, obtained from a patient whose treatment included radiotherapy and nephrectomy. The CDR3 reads CASSLGPGRDYGYTF. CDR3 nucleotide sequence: TGCGCCAGCAGCTTGGGACCGGGCCGGGACTATGGCTACACCTTC.